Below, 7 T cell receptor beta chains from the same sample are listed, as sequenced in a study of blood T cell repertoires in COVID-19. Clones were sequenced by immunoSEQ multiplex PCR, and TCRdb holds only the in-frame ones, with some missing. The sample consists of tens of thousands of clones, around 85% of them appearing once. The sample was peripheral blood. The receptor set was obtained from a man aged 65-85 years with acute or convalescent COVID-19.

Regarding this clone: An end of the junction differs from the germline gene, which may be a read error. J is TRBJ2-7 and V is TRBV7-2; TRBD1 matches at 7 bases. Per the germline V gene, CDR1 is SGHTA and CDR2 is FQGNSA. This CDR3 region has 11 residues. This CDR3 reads CASSSMGTGDF. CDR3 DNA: TGTGCCAGCAGCTCTATGGGTACAGGGGACTTC.

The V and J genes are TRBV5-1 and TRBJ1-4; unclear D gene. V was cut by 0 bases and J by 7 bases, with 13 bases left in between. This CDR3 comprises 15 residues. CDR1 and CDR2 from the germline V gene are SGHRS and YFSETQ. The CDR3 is CASSLVAVGSEKLFF. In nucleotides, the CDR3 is TGCGCCAGCAGCTTGGTAGCAGTAGGGAGTGAAAAACTGTTTTTT. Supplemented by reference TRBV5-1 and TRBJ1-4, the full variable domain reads KAGVTQTPRYLIKTRGQQVTLSCSPISGHRSVSWYQQTPGQGLQFLFEYFSETQRNKGNFPGRFSGRQFSNSRSEMNVSTLELGDSALYLCASSLVAVGSEKLFFGSGTQLSVL.

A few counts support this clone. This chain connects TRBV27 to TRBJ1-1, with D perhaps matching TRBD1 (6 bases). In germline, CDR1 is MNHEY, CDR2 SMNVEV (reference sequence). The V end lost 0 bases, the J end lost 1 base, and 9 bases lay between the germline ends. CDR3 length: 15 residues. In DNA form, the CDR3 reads TGTGCCAGCAGTTTATCGGGACAAACGAACACTGAAGCTTTCTTT. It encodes CASSLSGQTNTEAFF.

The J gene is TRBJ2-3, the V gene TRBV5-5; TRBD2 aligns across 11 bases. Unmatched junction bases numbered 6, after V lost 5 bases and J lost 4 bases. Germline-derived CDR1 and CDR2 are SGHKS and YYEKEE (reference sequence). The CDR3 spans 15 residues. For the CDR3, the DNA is TGTGCCAGCAGGGCAGGACTAGCGGGCGCAGATACGCAGTATTTT. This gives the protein CASRAGLAGADTQYF.

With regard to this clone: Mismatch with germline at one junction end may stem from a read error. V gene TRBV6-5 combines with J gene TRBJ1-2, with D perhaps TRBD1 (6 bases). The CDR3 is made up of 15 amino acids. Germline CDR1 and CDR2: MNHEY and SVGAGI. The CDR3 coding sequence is TGTGCCAGCAGTGACTCTCCAGGGGCGGACTATGGCTACACCTTC. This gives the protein CASSDSPGADYGYTF.

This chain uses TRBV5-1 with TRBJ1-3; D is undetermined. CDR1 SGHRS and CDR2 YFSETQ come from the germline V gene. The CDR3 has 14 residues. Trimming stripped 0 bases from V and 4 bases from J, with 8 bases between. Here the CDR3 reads CASSLAQAGNTIYF. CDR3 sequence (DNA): TGCGCCAGCAGCTTGGCCCAGGCGGGAAACACCATATATTTT. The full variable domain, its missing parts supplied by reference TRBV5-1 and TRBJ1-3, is KAGVTQTPRYLIKTRGQQVTLSCSPISGHRSVSWYQQTPGQGLQFLFEYFSETQRNKGNFPGRFSGRQFSNSRSEMNVSTLELGDSALYLCASSLAQAGNTIYFGEGSWLTVV.

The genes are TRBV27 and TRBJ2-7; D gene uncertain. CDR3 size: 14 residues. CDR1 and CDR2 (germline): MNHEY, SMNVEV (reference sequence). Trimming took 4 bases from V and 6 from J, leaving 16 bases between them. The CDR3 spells CASSSLKTEAEQYF. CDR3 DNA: TGTGCCAGCAGTTCCCTTAAAACCGAAGCCGAGCAGTACTTC.